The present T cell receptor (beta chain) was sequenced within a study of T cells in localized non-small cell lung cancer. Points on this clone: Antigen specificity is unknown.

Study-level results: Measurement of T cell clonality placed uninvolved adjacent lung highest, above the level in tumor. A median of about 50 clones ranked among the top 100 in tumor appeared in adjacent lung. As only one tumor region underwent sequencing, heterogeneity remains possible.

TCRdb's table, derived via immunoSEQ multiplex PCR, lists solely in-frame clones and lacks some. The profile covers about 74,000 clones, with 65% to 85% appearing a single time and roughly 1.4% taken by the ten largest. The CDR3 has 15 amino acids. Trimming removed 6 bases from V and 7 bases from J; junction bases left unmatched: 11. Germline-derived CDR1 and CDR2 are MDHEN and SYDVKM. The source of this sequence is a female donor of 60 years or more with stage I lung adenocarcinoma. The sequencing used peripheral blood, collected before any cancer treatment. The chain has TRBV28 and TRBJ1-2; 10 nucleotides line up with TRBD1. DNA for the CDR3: TGTGCCAGCAGACTCTCGACAGGGGGCGTTGTTGGCTACACCTTC. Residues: CASRLSTGGVVGYTF.